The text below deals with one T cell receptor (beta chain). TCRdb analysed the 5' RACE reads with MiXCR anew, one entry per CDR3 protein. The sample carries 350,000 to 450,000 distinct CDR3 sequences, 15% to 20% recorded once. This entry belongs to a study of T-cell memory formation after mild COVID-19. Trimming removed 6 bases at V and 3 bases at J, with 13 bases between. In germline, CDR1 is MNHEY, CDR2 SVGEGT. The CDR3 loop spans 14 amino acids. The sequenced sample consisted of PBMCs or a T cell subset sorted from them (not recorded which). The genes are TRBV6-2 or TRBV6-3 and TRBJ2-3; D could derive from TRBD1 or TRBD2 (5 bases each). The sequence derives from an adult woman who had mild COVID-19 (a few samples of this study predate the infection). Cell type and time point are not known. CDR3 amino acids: CASRWDGATDTQYF. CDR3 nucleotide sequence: TGTGCCAGCAGATGGGACGGGGCTACAGATACGCAGTATTTT.